Below are 27 T cell receptor beta chains sequenced from a single sample in a study of T-cell memory formation after mild COVID-19. TCRdb itself ran the 5' RACE reads through MiXCR, one entry per CDR3 protein. The sample carries some 210,000 distinct CDR3 sequences, 27% recorded once. Sequencing was carried out using PBMCs or a T cell subset sorted from them (not recorded which). These receptors came from an adult woman who had mild COVID-19 (a few samples of this study predate the infection). Cell type and time point are not known.

The chain carries TRBV4-2 and TRBJ2-7; the D gene is possibly TRBD2 (6 bases). V gave up 4 bases and J gave up 9 bases, with 22 bases separating them. This CDR3 is built from 15 residues. CDR1 is LGHNA, CDR2 YNFKEQ, per germline. The CDR3 reads CASSLLLTSEGVQYF. The CDR3 nucleotides are TGTGCCAGCAGCCTGCTGTTGACTAGTGAAGGAGTGCAGTACTTC.

This clonotype was picked up a small number of times. The chain joins TRBV20-1 to TRBJ2-7; D remains ambiguous. The germline V and J ends were trimmed by 6 bases and 0 bases, with 9 bases remaining between them. From germline, CDR1 is DFQATT and CDR2 SNEGSKA (reference sequence). The CDR3 length is 12 residues. CDR3 coding DNA: TGCAGTGCAGGTCGGAGCTCCTACGAGCAGTACTTC. Protein sequence: CSAGRSSYEQYF.

V gene TRBV7-9 combines with J gene TRBJ2-7, with D possibly TRBD1 on 5 matching bases. The CDR3 is 14 amino acids. CDR1 is SEHNR and CDR2 is FQNEAQ in the germline V gene (reference sequence). V was shortened by 4 bases and J by 3 bases, with 13 bases between the two germline ends. This CDR3 is CASSSFQGLYEQYF. DNA of the CDR3: TGTGCCAGCAGCTCCTTTCAGGGTCTCTACGAGCAGTACTTC.

This sequence joins TRBV12-3 or TRBV12-4 and TRBJ1-2; D is unclear. Trimming removed 0 bases from V and 4 bases from J, with 6 bases in between. The CDR3 covers 13 residues. The CDR3 spells CASSLAEFYGYTF. CDR3 nucleotides: TGTGCCAGCAGTTTAGCGGAGTTCTATGGCTACACCTTC.

Only a few counts were recorded for this clonotype. The chain uses TRBV7-2 and TRBJ2-1; D remains unclear. Per the germline V gene, CDR1 is SGHTA and CDR2 is FQGNSA. V dropped 7 bases and J dropped 10 bases, with 14 bases sitting between them. The CDR3 is 12 residues long. CDR3 coding DNA: TGTGCCAGCATCCACAACTTCCAGGAGCAGTTCTTC. It yields the protein CASIHNFQEQFF.

This clonotype has just a few counts. The V and J genes are TRBV9 and TRBJ2-6; 7 bases agree with TRBD1. Trimming at V came to 2 bases and at J to 0 bases, leaving 8 bases not matched to a gene. Germline V gives CDR1 SGDLS, CDR2 YYNGEE. This CDR3 is built from 18 residues. The DNA for the CDR3 is TGTGCCAGCAGCGTTTCACAGGGGAGCAGCTCTGGGGCCAACGTCCTGACTTTC. The encoded protein is CASSVSQGSSSGANVLTF.

This clonotype was detected only a few times. The chain recombines TRBV11-2 with TRBJ2-3, with 10 positions matching TRBD2. The junction had 12 bases not matched to a gene; V was cut back by 5 bases and J by 1 base. CDR1 is SGHAT and CDR2 is FQNNGV in the germline V gene. CDR3 length equals 18 residues. In DNA form, the CDR3 reads TGTGCCAGCAGCCAGCTAGCGGGAGCCCTCTGGGGCACAGATACGCAGTATTTT. Amino acids: CASSQLAGALWGTDTQYF.

V usage is TRBV12-3 or TRBV12-4 and J usage is TRBJ2-3; tentatively, D is TRBD1 (6 bases). Trimming cost V 2 bases and J 7 bases, with 13 bases left between them. The CDR3 is 14 residues long. The chain's CDR3 is CASSLIGGQNTQYF. DNA of the CDR3: TGTGCCAGCAGTTTAATCGGCGGACAGAATACGCAGTATTTT.

This clonotype was counted only a few times. This rearrangement joins TRBV11-3 to TRBJ2-6, with a possible D match to TRBD1 (6 bases). This CDR3 comprises 19 residues. Trimming cost V 1 base and J 0 bases, with 16 bases left between them. The germline V gene has CDR1 SGHNT and CDR2 YENEEA. Here the CDR3 DNA reads TGTGCCAGCAGCTTAGCCGGACAGTTTGCGAGCTCTGGGGCCAACGTCCTGACTTTC. Its translation: CASSLAGQFASSGANVLTF.

The chain uses TRBV18 and TRBJ2-7; 14 nucleotides agree with TRBD2. CDR3 length: 18 amino acids. Germline CDR1 reads KGHSH; CDR2 reads LQKENI. V shed 3 bases, J shed 2 bases, and the junction held 9 bases outside the gene matches. The CDR3 nucleotides read TGTGCCAGCTCACCGGGACTAGCGGGAGCCCCAACCACCTACGAGCAGTACTTC. Its translation: CASSPGLAGAPTTYEQYF.

The chain employs TRBV5-1 and TRBJ2-2; TRBD2 matches 13 bases. Germline V CDR1 and CDR2: SGHRS, YFSETQ. This CDR3 is 16 amino acids long. V was clipped by 3 bases and J by 2 bases; unmatched bases: 1. CDR3 DNA sequence: TGCGCCAGCAGCTGGACTAGCGGGGGAAACACCGGGGAGCTGTTTTTT. Encoded protein: CASSWTSGGNTGELFF.

This clonotype was seen a few times. The rearrangement uses TRBV5-1 and TRBJ1-1; no definite D call. V was pared by 1 base and J by 0 bases, with 13 bases between. This CDR3 region has 16 residues. From germline, CDR1 is SGHRS and CDR2 YFSETQ. As DNA, the CDR3 is TGCGCCAGCAGCTTGTCCCCAGTGGGCATGAACACTGAAGCTTTCTTT. This gives the protein CASSLSPVGMNTEAFF. Full variable domain (outside the CDR3, taken from reference TRBV5-1 and TRBJ1-1): KAGVTQTPRYLIKTRGQQVTLSCSPISGHRSVSWYQQTPGQGLQFLFEYFSETQRNKGNFPGRFSGRQFSNSRSEMNVSTLELGDSALYLCASSLSPVGMNTEAFFGQGTRLTVV.

This clonotype was seen once. CDR3 bases: TGTGCCAGCAGCTTTAGCGGGGGGGCCGAAGAGACCCAGTACTTC. This encodes CASSFSGGAEETQYF. V usage is TRBV7-3 and J usage is TRBJ2-5, with TRBD2 matching over 11 bases. Germline V gene data show CDR1 as SGHTA and CDR2 as FQGTGA. V dropped 3 bases and J dropped 3; count of bases not matched to a gene: 3. This CDR3 has 15 amino acids.

This clonotype showed up just a few times. The V gene is TRBV7-8, the J gene TRBJ1-1; a weak D match, TRBD1 (5 bases). The CDR3 sequence is 15 residues long. V was trimmed by 1 base and J by 2 bases, leaving 11 bases between them. The germline gives CDR1 SGHVS, CDR2 FQNEAQ. CDR3 coding DNA: TGTGCCAGCAGCTTAGATCCCAGGGCAAACACTGAAGCTTTCTTT. As protein: CASSLDPRANTEAFF.

This clonotype was seen a handful of times. The V and J genes are TRBV7-3 and TRBJ2-1, with 13 bases lining up with TRBD2. CDR3 length equals 18 residues. Looked up from germline, CDR1 is SGHTA and CDR2 is FQGTGA. With 1 base clipped from V and 7 bases from J, the junction kept 10 bases outside the gene matches. The CDR3 region has the DNA TGTGCCAGCAGCTTAAAAAGGCCCACTAGCGGGAGGGCGAATGAGCAGTTCTTC. Protein product: CASSLKRPTSGRANEQFF.

The sample holds a few counts of this clonotype. This chain links TRBV20-1 with TRBJ1-6; 10 bases line up with TRBD1. Germline loops: CDR1 DFQATT, CDR2 SNEGSKA (reference sequence). The CDR3 is 19 amino acids. With 4 bases clipped from V and 11 bases from J, the junction kept 23 bases outside the gene matches. CDR3 residues: CSANDRGRSLRTFRPPLHF. CDR3 coding DNA: TGCAGTGCTAATGACAGGGGGCGCTCATTACGGACATTTAGGCCACCCCTCCACTTT.

This clonotype occurred a few times. The V gene is TRBV7-2, the J gene TRBJ1-1; D is undetermined. Germline-derived CDR1 and CDR2 are SGHTA and FQGNSA. The CDR3 consists of 13 residues. Trimming left V 5 bases short and J 7 bases short, with 14 bases between. The CDR3 DNA reads TGTGCCAGCAGCCCGAATGGATGGAGTGAAGCTTTCTTT. Protein: CASSPNGWSEAFF.

This rearrangement joins TRBV20-1 to TRBJ1-5, with 10 bases aligning to TRBD1. Trimming removed 6 bases from V and 11 bases from J; junction bases left unmatched: 10. Germline CDR1 DFQATT, CDR2 SNEGSKA (reference sequence). The CDR3 is 13 residues long. This CDR3 reads CSAWDRGSGAQHF. The CDR3, as DNA: TGCAGTGCCTGGGACAGGGGCTCGGGTGCCCAGCATTTT.

This clonotype was counted a few times. The gene calls are TRBV6-2 or TRBV6-3 and TRBJ2-1; TRBD1 agrees at 9 bases. The germline CDR1 and CDR2 sequences are MNHEY and SVGEGT. V shed 6 bases and J 1 base; nucleotides not matched to a gene: 1. The CDR3 totals 14 residues. The CDR3 spells CASRDRGSYNEQFF. The CDR3 bases are TGTGCCAGCAGGGACAGGGGATCCTACAATGAGCAGTTCTTC.

The table lists this clonotype with a few counts. This CDR3 is CASSQEHPSPSYNEQFF. For the CDR3, the DNA is TGCGCCAGCAGCCAAGAACATCCGAGCCCCTCCTACAATGAGCAGTTCTTC. V is TRBV4-3 and J is TRBJ2-1; D is undetermined. The length of the CDR3 is 17 residues. Germline CDR1 and CDR2: LGHNA and YSLEER. V dropped 0 bases and J dropped 0 bases, with 12 bases sitting between them.

The sample holds a few counts of this clonotype. V is TRBV23-1 and J is TRBJ1-6, with D unclear. TRBV23-1 is marked as an open reading frame, function uncertain. Trimming left V 0 bases short and J 0 bases short, with 9 bases between. The CDR3 is 17 residues long. The CDR3 DNA sequence: TGCGCCAGCAGTCAATCGGCCGCGAGCTCCTATAATTCACCCCTCCACTTT. Residues: CASSQSAASSYNSPLHF.

This chain connects TRBV20-1 to TRBJ2-1, with TRBD2 matching over 9 bases. Germline CDR1 is DFQATT and CDR2 is SNEGSKA (reference sequence). The CDR3 length is 17 residues. After removal of 0 bases from V and 2 bases from J, the junction contained 8 bases not matched to a gene. CDR3 DNA: TGCAGTGCTAGAGATTCGTCTAGCGGGGACCCCTACAATGAGCAGTTCTTC. Its translation: CSARDSSSGDPYNEQFF.

The chain carries TRBV5-1 and TRBJ2-2; 8 bases are a match to TRBD1. The trim removed 0 bases at V and 4 bases at J, leaving 8 bases unmatched. The CDR3 has 17 amino acids. Germline V gene sequence: CDR1 SGHRS, CDR2 YFSETQ. CDR3 DNA sequence: TGCGCCAGCAGCTTGGAGGCAGGGGGCGCGGGCACCGGGGAGCTGTTTTTT. It encodes CASSLEAGGAGTGELFF.

This chain uses TRBV2 with TRBJ1-5, with no clear D. The V and J ends lost 2 bases and 6 bases respectively, with 14 bases between them. CDR3 length: 15 amino acids. Germline CDR1 SNHLY, CDR2 FYNNEI. Written as DNA, the CDR3 is TGTGCCAGCAGTGAAAGACGGGCTAGCGGTCAGCCCCAGCATTTT. It codes for CASSERRASGQPQHF.

The CDR3 nucleotides are TGTGCCAGCAGCCACGGGACAGGGAGGGGATTTGGCTACACCTTC. This gives the protein CASSHGTGRGFGYTF. V gene TRBV5-5 combines with J gene TRBJ1-2, with 9 bases fitting TRBD1. Germline trimming cut 4 bases from V and 7 bases from J; bases unmatched to any gene: 11. This CDR3 has 15 amino acids. Germline-derived CDR1 and CDR2 are SGHKS and YYEKEE (reference sequence).

There are a few counts of this clonotype. The chain has TRBV27 and TRBJ2-7, with a weak D call TRBD1 (6 bases). CDR3 length: 15 residues. CDR1 MNHEY and CDR2 SMNVEV come from the germline V gene (reference sequence). V was shortened by 1 base and J by 4 bases, with 14 bases between the two germline ends. CDR3 DNA sequence: TGTGCCAGCAGTTTATTCGCAGGGGTAGGTTACGAGCAGTACTTC. It yields the protein CASSLFAGVGYEQYF.

This clonotype was observed a few times. V and J are TRBV7-9 and TRBJ1-1; D gene uncertain. The germline V gene has CDR1 SEHNR and CDR2 FQNEAQ (reference sequence). V lost 5 bases and J 4 bases, leaving 8 bases between the germline ends. There are 12 residues in the CDR3. The CDR3 DNA reads as TGTGCCAGCAGCCAGCTACTCACTGAAGCTTTCTTT. Its translation is CASSQLLTEAFF. Looking up the rest from reference TRBV7-9 and TRBJ1-1 gives the full variable domain: DTGVSQNPRHKITKRGQNVTFRCDPISEHNRLYWYRQTLGQGPEFLTYFQNEAQLEKSRLLSDRFSAERPKGSFSTLEIQRTEQGDSAMYLCASSQLLTEAFFGQGTRLTVV.